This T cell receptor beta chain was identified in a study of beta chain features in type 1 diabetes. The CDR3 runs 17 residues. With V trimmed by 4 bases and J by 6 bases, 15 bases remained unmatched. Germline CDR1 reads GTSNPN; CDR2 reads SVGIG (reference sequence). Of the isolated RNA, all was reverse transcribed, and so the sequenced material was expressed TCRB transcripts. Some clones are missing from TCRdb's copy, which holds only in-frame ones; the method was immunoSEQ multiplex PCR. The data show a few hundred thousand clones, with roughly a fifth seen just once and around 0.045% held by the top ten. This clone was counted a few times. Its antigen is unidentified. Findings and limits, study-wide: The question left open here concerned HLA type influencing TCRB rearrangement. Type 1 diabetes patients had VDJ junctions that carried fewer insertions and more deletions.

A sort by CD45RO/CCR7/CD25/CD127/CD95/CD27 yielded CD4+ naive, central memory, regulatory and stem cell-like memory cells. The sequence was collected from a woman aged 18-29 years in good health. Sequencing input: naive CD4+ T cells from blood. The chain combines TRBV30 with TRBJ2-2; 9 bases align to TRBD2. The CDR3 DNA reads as TGTGCCTGGAACCGAGTAGGACTAGCGAGGACGCCCGGGGAGCTGTTTTTT. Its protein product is CAWNRVGLARTPGELFF.